A selection of T cell receptor beta chains follows, all from one sample in a study of OX40 agonist ivuxolimab in advanced cancers. Clones were read by immunoSEQ multiplex PCR, and TCRdb kept only the in-frame ones, dropping some. Of 45,000 or so clones in the sample, roughly 90% were seen once. The sequences come from CD4+ or CD8+ T cells sorted from blood, collected in a trial of the OX40 agonist ivuxolimab. The origin of the receptors is an adult with an advanced solid tumor such as melanoma, head and neck, liver or kidney cancer. Both conserved end residues are part of each CDR3. Each record gives: clone size, D gene, V gene, J gene, CDR3 protein, CDR3 DNA. D genes are given only for firm matches. Rows give clone size only sometimes, using once, few, many, or a class for an expanded clone.

NA,TRBD1,TRBV14,TRBJ2-7,CASSPEGTGGSEQYF,TGTGCCAGCAGCCCCGAAGGGACAGGGGGAAGCGAGCAGTACTTC
NA,NA,TRBV9,TRBJ2-2,CASSAGRDANTGELFF,TGTGCCAGCAGCGCGGGCAGGGATGCGAACACCGGGGAGCTGTTTTTT
NA,NA,TRBV11-2,TRBJ2-7,CASSLDRAATYEQYF,TGTGCCAGCAGCTTAGACCGGGCGGCAACCTACGAGCAGTACTTC
NA,TRBD2,TRBV7-6,TRBJ2-1,CASSLASGVYNEQFF,TGTGCCAGCAGCTTGGCTAGCGGGGTCTACAATGAGCAGTTCTTC
NA,NA,TRBV7-6,TRBJ1-5,CASREGSQPQHF,TGTGCCAGCAGGGAGGGGAGCCAGCCCCAGCATTTT
NA,NA,TRBV11-3,TRBJ1-1,CASSLGGENTEAFF,TGTGCCAGCAGCTTAGGAGGAGAGAACACTGAAGCTTTCTTT
NA,NA,TRBV4-1,TRBJ1-1,CASSHLMLKMNTEAFF,TGCGCCAGCAGCCATTTGATGCTTAAAATGAACACTGAAGCTTTCTTT
NA,NA,TRBV5-6,TRBJ1-4,CASSLNWAANEKLFF,TGTGCCAGCAGCTTGAATTGGGCGGCTAATGAAAAACTGTTTTTT
NA,NA,TRBV9,TRBJ1-3,CASSVSGNTIYF,TGTGCCAGCAGCGTATCTGGAAACACCATATATTTT
NA,NA,TRBV11-2,TRBJ2-7,CASSLGFRPGFHEQYF,TGTGCCAGCAGCTTAGGATTCCGGCCAGGATTTCACGAGCAGTACTTC
NA,NA,TRBV23-1,TRBJ1-3,CASSQSIPKAGENTIYF,TGCGCCAGCAGTCAATCGATCCCGAAGGCGGGGGAGAACACCATATATTTT
NA,NA,TRBV7-1,TRBJ2-5,CASSLVLKETQYF,TGTGCCAGCAGCTTAGTGCTAAAAGAGACCCAGTACTTC
NA,TRBD1,TRBV27,TRBJ1-2,CAILDRAYGYTF,TGTGCCATCCTGGACAGGGCCTATGGCTACACCTTC
NA,TRBD2,TRBV19,TRBJ2-7,CASSFGLAASYEQYF,TGTGCCAGTAGTTTTGGACTAGCGGCCTCCTACGAGCAGTACTTC
NA,NA,TRBV10-3,TRBJ2-1,CAIGGWENHNEQFF,TGTGCCATCGGGGGGTGGGAGAACCACAATGAGCAGTTCTTC
NA,NA,TRBV2,TRBJ2-3,CASSPPGLVDTQYF,TGTGCCAGCAGTCCTCCCGGTTTAGTAGATACGCAGTATTTT
NA,NA,TRBV6-6,TRBJ2-1,CASTERGKYDEQFF,TGTGCCAGCACCGAGAGAGGAAAGTACGATGAGCAGTTCTTC
NA,TRBD2,TRBV13,TRBJ2-7,CASSFSGRAYEQYF,TGTGCCAGCAGCTTTAGCGGGAGAGCGTACGAGCAGTACTTC
NA,NA,TRBV7-8,TRBJ1-1,CASSPKMGGAEAFF,TGTGCCAGCAGCCCCAAGATGGGGGGAGCTGAAGCTTTCTTT
NA,NA,TRBV4-1,TRBJ1-5,CASSQDDISQPQHF,TGCGCCAGCAGCCAAGATGACATAAGTCAGCCCCAGCATTTT
NA,NA,TRBV4-1,TRBJ1-5,CASSQVRNNKPQHF,TGCGCCAGCAGCCAAGTTAGAAATAACAAGCCCCAGCATTTT
few,TRBD1,TRBV13,TRBJ2-7,CASSYRPGQGNEQYF,TGTGCCAGCAGCTACCGACCGGGACAGGGAAACGAGCAGTACTTC
once,TRBD1,TRBV6-1,TRBJ1-4,CASVDPTGSNEKLFF,TGTGCCAGTGTCGACCCGACAGGGAGTAATGAAAAACTGTTTTTT